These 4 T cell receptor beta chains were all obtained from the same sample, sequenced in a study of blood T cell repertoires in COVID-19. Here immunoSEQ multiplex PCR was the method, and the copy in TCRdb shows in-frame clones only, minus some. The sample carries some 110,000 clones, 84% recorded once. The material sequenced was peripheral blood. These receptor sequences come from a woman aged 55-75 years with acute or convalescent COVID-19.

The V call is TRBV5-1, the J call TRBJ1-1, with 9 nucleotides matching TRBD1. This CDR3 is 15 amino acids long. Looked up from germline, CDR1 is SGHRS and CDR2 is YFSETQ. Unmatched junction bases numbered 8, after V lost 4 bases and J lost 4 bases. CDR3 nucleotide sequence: TGCGCCAGCAGCAAGGAACAGGGGGCGATCACTGAAGCTTTCTTT. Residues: CASSKEQGAITEAFF.

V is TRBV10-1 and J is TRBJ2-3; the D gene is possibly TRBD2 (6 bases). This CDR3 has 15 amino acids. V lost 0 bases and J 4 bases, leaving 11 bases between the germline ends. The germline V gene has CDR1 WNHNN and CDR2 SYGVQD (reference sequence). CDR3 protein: CASSESLARADTQYF. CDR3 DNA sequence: TGCGCCAGCAGTGAGTCACTAGCTCGAGCAGATACGCAGTATTTT.

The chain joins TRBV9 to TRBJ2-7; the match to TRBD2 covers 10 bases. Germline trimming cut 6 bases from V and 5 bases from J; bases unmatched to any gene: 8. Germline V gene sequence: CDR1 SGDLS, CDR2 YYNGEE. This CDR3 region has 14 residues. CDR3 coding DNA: TGTGCCAGCATCAACAGCGGGGGGGCGAACGAGCAGTACTTC. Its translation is CASINSGGANEQYF. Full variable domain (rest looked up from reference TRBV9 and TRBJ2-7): DSGVTQTPKHLITATGQRVTLRCSPRSGDLSVYWYQQSLDQGLQFLIQYYNGEERAKGNILERFSAQQFPDLHSELNLSSLELGDSALYFCASINSGGANEQYFGPGTRLTVT.

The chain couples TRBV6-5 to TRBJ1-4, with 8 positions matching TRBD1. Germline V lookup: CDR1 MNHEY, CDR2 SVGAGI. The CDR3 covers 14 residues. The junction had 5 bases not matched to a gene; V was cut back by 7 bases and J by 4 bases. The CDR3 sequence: CASTPDRVNEKLFF. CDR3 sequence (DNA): TGTGCCAGCACCCCGGACAGGGTTAATGAAAAACTGTTTTTT.